This record looks at one T cell receptor beta chain sequence and its context. Per the original data handling: For nucleated cells, counts were estimated from reference gene primer amplification. Assay used: immunoSEQ multiplex PCR; TCRdb lists only in-frame clones, some missing. V and J calls and clone size are given by that table; D and trimming were obtained from the DNA. The sample consists of under 300,000 clones, roughly 80% of them appearing once. The sample originates from a study of blood T cell repertoires in COVID-19. The wider study: Acute-phase and convalescent COVID-19 samples originated in the United States, Italy and Spain. PBMCs, B-cell-depleted T cells, or T cells were the source of the cDNA or gDNA that made up the material.

The CDR3 spans 15 residues. V was trimmed by 5 bases and J by 3 bases, leaving 16 bases between them. Germline assignment: CDR1 LGHDT and CDR2 YNNKEL (reference sequence). Sequenced sample: peripheral blood. The TCR was taken from a woman aged 40 to 55 with active or convalescent COVID-19. The V and J genes are TRBV3-1 (or the pseudogene TRBV3-2) and TRBJ2-5; TRBD2 might be the D (7 bases). CDR3 in amino acids: CASSSPGGGEETQYF. Written as DNA, the CDR3 is TGTGCCAGCAGCTCTCCTGGGGGGGGCGAAGAGACCCAGTACTTC.